These 8 T cell receptor beta chains were all obtained from the same sample, sequenced in a study of T cell responses to AZD1222 COVID-19 vaccine. Using immunoSEQ multiplex PCR, the repertoire was profiled, and TCRdb retains in-frame clones only, with some absent. The data contain 100,000 to 150,000 clones, about 89% of them singletons. The sample in question was peripheral blood, obtained on day 0 of AZD1222 vaccination. The source of these receptors is an adult in good health.

V gene TRBV29-1 combines with J gene TRBJ1-1; D unresolved. The CDR3 covers 13 residues. The germline V and J ends were trimmed by 3 bases and 3 bases, with 11 bases remaining between them. CDR1 is SQVTM, CDR2 ANQGSEA, per germline. CDR3 in amino acids: CSVDHGRDTEAFF. In DNA, the CDR3 is TGCAGCGTTGATCACGGGAGAGACACTGAAGCTTTCTTT. The variable domain in full, with the rest retrieved from reference TRBV29-1 and TRBJ1-1, is SAVISQKPSRDICQRGTSLTIQCQVDSQVTMMFWYRQQPGQSLTLIATANQGSEATYESGFVIDKFPISRPNLTFSTLTVSNMSPEDSSIYLCSVDHGRDTEAFFGQGTRLTVV.

The rearrangement joins TRBV10-1 to TRBJ1-2, with D possibly matching TRBD1 (5 bases). Germline V gene lookup returns CDR1 WNHNN and CDR2 SYGVQD (reference sequence). This CDR3 contains 13 residues. Between the trimmed V and J ends, which lost 8 bases and 4 bases, there was a span of 14 bases. The CDR3 coding sequence is TGCGCCAGCGTTCAGTCAGGGACCTATGGCTACACCTTC. Translation: CASVQSGTYGYTF.

A note on this clone: An end of the junction differs from the germline gene, which may be a read error. This chain connects TRBV5-1 to TRBJ2-7; the D gene could be TRBD1 or TRBD2 (6 bases each). Per the germline V gene, CDR1 is SGHRS and CDR2 is YFSETQ. The CDR3 is 14 amino acids. The CDR3 DNA reads as TGCACCAGCAGCAGGGGACTGCCCTCCTACGAGCAGTACTTC. It is translated as CTSSRGLPSYEQYF.

The genes are TRBV19 and TRBJ1-5; 9 bases fit TRBD1. The CDR3 consists of 16 residues. The ends lost 4 bases at V and 7 bases at J; junction bases unmatched: 11. Germline CDR1 LNHDA, CDR2 SQIVND (reference sequence). The chain's CDR3 is CASSKDRGKVQQPQHF. As DNA, the CDR3 is TGTGCCAGTAGTAAAGACAGGGGGAAAGTACAGCAGCCCCAGCATTTT.

The chain uses TRBV5-8 and TRBJ1-2, with 9 positions matching TRBD1. In germline, CDR1 is SGHTS, CDR2 YDEGEE. The ends lost 1 base at V and 0 bases at J; junction bases unmatched: 7. CDR3 length: 17 residues. The CDR3 sequence is CASSLLDRGESNYGYTF. The CDR3 coding sequence is TGTGCCAGCAGCTTGTTGGACAGGGGAGAATCTAACTATGGCTACACCTTC.

This chain uses TRBV7-3 with TRBJ1-1; 8 nucleotides match TRBD1. The ends lost 5 bases at V and 5 bases at J; junction bases unmatched: 10. The CDR3 sequence is 15 residues long. The germline CDR1 and CDR2 sequences are SGHTA and FQGTGA. The CDR3 DNA reads as TGTGCCAGCAGCCCCTCTGGACAGGGTCCGACTGAAGCTTTCTTT. Translated, it gives CASSPSGQGPTEAFF.

Only one count was recorded for this clone. The chain joins TRBV6-4 to TRBJ2-7, with D uncertain. CDR3 length: 13 amino acids. Germline values: CDR1 MRHNA, CDR2 SNTAGT. The ends were cut back, 4 bases at V and 0 bases at J, with 7 bases in the middle. CDR3 coding DNA: TGTGCCAGCAGTGTGGCCAGCTCCTACGAGCAGTACTTC. As protein: CASSVASSYEQYF.

The chain carries TRBV5-1 and TRBJ1-1; 9 positions match TRBD1. The trim removed 4 bases at V and 5 bases at J, leaving 9 bases unmatched. Germline assignment: CDR1 SGHRS and CDR2 YFSETQ. CDR3 length: 15 amino acids. CDR3 DNA: TGCGCCAGCAGCATTAGGACAGGGGTGGGTACTGAAGCTTTCTTT. This codes for CASSIRTGVGTEAFF.